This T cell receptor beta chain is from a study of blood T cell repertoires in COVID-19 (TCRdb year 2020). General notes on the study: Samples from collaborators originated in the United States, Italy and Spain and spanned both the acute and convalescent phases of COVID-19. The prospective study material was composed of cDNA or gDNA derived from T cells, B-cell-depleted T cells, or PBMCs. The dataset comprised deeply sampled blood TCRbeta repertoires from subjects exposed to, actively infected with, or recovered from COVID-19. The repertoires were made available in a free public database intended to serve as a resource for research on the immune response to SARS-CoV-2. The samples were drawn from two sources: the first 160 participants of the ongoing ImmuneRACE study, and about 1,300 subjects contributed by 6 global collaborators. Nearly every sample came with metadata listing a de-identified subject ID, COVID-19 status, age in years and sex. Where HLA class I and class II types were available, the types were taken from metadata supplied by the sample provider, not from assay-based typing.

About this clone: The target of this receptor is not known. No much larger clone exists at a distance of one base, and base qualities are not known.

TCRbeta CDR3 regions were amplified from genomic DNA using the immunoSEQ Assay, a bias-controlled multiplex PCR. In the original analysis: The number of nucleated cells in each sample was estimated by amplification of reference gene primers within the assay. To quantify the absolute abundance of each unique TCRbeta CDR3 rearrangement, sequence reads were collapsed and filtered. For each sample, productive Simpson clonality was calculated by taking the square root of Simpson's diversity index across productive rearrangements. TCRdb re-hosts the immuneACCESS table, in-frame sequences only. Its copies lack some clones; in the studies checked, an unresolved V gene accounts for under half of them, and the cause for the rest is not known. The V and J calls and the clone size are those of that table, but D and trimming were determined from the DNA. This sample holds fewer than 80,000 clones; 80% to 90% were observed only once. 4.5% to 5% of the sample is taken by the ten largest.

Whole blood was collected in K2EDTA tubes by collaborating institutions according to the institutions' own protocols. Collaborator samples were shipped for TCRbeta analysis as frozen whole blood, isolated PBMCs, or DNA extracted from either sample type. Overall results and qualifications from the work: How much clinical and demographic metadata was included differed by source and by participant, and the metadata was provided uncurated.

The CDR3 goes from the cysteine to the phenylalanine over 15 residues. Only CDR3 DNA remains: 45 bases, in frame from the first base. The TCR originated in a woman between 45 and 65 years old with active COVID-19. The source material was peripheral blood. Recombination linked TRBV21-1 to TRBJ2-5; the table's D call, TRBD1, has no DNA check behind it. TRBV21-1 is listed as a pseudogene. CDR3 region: CASIDTLTVQETQYF. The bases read TGTGCCAGCATTGACACTTTAACGGTTCAAGAGACCCAGTACTTC.